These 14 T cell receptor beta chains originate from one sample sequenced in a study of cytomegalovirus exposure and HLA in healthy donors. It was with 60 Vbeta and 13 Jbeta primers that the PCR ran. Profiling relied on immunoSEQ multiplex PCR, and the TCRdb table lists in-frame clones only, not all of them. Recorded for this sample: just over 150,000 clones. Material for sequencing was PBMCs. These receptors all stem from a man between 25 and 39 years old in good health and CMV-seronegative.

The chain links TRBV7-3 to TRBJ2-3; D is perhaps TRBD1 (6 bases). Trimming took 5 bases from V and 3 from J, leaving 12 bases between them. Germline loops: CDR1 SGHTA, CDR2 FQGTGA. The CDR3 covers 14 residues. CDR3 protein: CASSINRVTDTQYF. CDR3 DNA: TGTGCCAGCAGCATCAACAGGGTTACAGATACGCAGTATTTT.

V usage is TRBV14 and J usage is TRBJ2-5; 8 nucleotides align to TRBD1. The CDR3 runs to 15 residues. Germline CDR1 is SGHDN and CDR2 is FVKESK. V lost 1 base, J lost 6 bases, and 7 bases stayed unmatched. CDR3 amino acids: CASSQVHGQGKTQYF. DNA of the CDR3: TGTGCCAGCAGCCAAGTACATGGACAGGGAAAGACCCAGTACTTC.

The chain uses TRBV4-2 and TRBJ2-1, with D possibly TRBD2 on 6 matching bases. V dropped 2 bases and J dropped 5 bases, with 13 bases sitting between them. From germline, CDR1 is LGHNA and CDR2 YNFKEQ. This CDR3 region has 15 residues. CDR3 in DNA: TGTGCCAGCAGCCAACCTTCGGAGGGCCACAATGAGCAGTTCTTC. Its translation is CASSQPSEGHNEQFF.

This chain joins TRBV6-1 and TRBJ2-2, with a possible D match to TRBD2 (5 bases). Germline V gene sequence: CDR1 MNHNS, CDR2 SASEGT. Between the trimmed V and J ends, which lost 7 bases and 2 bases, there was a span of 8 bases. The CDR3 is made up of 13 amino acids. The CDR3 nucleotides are TGTGCCAGCACCCGGGAAAACACCGGGGAGCTGTTTTTT. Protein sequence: CASTRENTGELFF.

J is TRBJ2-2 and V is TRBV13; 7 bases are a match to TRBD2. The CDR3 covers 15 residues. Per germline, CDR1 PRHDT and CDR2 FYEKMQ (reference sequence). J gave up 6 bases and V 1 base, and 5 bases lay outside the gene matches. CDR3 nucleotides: TGTGCCAGCAGCTTAGTTGCGCGGGAGCCCGGGGAGCTGTTTTTT. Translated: CASSLVAREPGELFF. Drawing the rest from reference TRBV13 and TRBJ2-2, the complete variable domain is AAGVIQSPRHLIKEKRETATLKCYPIPRHDTVYWYQQGPGQDPQFLISFYEKMQSDKGSIPDRFSAQQFSDYHSELNMSSLELGDSALYFCASSLVAREPGELFFGEGSRLTVL.

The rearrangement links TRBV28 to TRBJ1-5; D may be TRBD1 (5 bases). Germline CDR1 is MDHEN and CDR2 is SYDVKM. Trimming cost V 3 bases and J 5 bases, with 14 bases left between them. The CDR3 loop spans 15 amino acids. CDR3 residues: CASSFSGRGYQPQHF. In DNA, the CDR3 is TGTGCCAGCAGTTTTAGCGGACGGGGGTATCAGCCCCAGCATTTT.

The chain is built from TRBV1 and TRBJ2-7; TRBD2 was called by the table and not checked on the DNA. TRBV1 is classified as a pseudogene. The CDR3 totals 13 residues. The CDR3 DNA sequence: TGCACCAGCAGCCTCGGGGTACGGGGCGAGCAGTACTTC. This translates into CTSSLGVRGEQYF.

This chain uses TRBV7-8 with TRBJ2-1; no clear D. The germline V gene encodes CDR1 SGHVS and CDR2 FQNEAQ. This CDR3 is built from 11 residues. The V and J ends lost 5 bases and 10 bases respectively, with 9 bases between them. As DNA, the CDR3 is TGTGCCAGCAGCCTTGACTTGGAGCAGTTCTTC. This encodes CASSLDLEQFF.

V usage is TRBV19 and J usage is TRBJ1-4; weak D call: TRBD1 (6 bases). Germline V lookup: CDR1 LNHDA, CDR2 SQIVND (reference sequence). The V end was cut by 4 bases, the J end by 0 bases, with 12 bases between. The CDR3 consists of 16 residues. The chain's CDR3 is CASSKYRTATNEKLFF. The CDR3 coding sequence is TGTGCCAGTAGTAAGTACAGGACAGCAACTAATGAAAAACTGTTTTTT.

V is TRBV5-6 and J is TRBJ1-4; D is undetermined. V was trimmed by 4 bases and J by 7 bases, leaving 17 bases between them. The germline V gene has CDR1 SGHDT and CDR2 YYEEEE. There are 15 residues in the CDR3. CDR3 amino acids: CASSLLSGGVEKLFF. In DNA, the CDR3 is TGTGCCAGCAGCCTACTCTCGGGAGGAGTTGAAAAACTGTTTTTT.

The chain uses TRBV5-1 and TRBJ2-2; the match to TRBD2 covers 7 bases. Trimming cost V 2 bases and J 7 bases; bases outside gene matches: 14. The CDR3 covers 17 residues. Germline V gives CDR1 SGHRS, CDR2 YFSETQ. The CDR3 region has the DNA TGCGCCAGCAGCTTTCACACCAGCGGGATTGAAGTCGGGGAGCTGTTTTTT. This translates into CASSFHTSGIEVGELFF.

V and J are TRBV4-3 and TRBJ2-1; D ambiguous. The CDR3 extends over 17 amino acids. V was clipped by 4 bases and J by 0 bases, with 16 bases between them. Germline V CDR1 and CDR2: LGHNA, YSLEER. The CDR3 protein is CASSPDGAGSSYNEQFF. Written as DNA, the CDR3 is TGCGCCAGCAGCCCCGACGGCGCAGGTAGCTCCTACAATGAGCAGTTCTTC.

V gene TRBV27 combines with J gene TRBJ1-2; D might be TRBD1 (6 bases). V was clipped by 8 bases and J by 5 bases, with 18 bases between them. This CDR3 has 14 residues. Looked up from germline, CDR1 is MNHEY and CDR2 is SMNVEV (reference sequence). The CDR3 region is CASRRVPGAYGYTF. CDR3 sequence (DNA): TGTGCCAGCCGTAGGGTCCCAGGGGCTTATGGCTACACCTTC.

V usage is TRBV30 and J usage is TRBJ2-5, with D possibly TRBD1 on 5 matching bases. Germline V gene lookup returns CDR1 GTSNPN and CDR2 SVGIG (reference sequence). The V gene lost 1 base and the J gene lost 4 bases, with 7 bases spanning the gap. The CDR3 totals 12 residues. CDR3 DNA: TGTGCCTGGAGTGCTAGGGGAGAGACCCAGTACTTC. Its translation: CAWSARGETQYF. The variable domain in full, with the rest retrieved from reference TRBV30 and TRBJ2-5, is SQTIHQWPATLVQPVGSPLSLECTVEGTSNPNLYWYRQAAGRGLQLLFYSVGIGQISSEVPQNLSASRPQDRQFILSSKKLLLSDSGFYLCAWSARGETQYFGPGTRLLVL.